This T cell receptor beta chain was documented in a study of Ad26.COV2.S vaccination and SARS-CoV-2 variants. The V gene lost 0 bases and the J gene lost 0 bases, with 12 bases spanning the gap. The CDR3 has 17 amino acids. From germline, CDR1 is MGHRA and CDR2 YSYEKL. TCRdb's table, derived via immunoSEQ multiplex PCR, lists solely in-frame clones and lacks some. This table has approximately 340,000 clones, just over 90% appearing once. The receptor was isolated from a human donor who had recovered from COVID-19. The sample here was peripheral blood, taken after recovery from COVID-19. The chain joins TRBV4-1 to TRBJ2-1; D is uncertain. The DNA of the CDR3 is TGCGCCAGCAGCCAAGATGAGGAGATGGGCTCCTACAATGAGCAGTTCTTC. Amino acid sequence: CASSQDEEMGSYNEQFF.